Each of the 21 T cell receptor beta chains below was sequenced from the same sample in a study of T cell responses to AZD1222 COVID-19 vaccine. Produced via immunoSEQ multiplex PCR; TCRdb's table is partial and in-frame only. The table lists some 150,000 clones, 88% of them singletons, with approximately 5.6% in the top ten. The source material was peripheral blood, sampled 28 days after the second dose of the MenACWY control vaccine. These receptors originate from an adult who received the MenACWY meningococcal vaccine as a control.

The V call is TRBV15, the J call TRBJ2-1; the D gene is possibly TRBD2 (5 bases). Germline CDR1 and CDR2: LNHNV and YYDKDF (reference sequence). This CDR3 region has 14 residues. V lost 1 base to trimming and J lost 5 bases, with 9 bases between them. The CDR3 is CATSRAGINNEQFF. CDR3 in DNA: TGTGCCACCAGCAGAGCCGGGATAAACAATGAGCAGTTCTTC.

This chain joins TRBV18 and TRBJ2-2, with D unresolved. V lost 6 bases, J lost 2 bases, and 13 bases lay in between. CDR1 KGHSH and CDR2 LQKENI come from the germline V gene. This CDR3 contains 15 residues. The CDR3 sequence: CASSPGQVNTGELFF. CDR3 bases: TGTGCCAGCTCTCCCGGCCAGGTTAACACCGGGGAGCTGTTTTTT.

Only one count was recorded for this clone. This chain connects TRBV5-5 to TRBJ1-5, with a weak D call TRBD1 (6 bases). Germline CDR1 and CDR2: SGHKS and YYEKEE (reference sequence). Trimming left V 4 bases short and J 3 bases short, with 11 bases between. CDR3 length equals 14 residues. DNA for the CDR3: TGTGCCAGCAGCACGGACAGTGCCAATCAGCCCCAGCATTTT. It codes for CASSTDSANQPQHF.

The chain has TRBV7-2 and TRBJ2-7; D perhaps matches TRBD2 (6 bases). The CDR3 has 13 amino acids. Germline V gene data show CDR1 as SGHTA and CDR2 as FQGNSA. Trimming took 2 bases from V and 7 from J, leaving 12 bases between them. CDR3 sequence: CASSLKTSSEQYF. The CDR3, as DNA: TGTGCCAGCAGCTTAAAGACTAGTTCAGAGCAGTACTTC. The full variable domain, its missing parts supplied by reference TRBV7-2 and TRBJ2-7, is GAGVSQSPSNKVTEKGKDVELRCDPISGHTALYWYRQSLGQGLEFLIYFQGNSAPDKSGLPSDRFSAERTGGSVSTLTIQRTQQEDSAVYLCASSLKTSSEQYFGPGTRLTVT.

The gene calls are TRBV7-2 and TRBJ2-4; TRBD1 might be the D (5 bases). With 2 bases removed from V and 0 bases from J, the gap between germline ends came to 8 bases. Germline CDR1 reads SGHTA; CDR2 reads FQGNSA. This CDR3 has 15 amino acids. The chain's CDR3 is CASSLNRIAKNIQYF. CDR3 DNA: TGTGCCAGCAGCTTAAACAGGATAGCCAAAAACATTCAGTACTTC.

The gene calls are TRBV1 and TRBJ2-7; TRBD2, the table's D call, lacks a check against the DNA. TRBV1 is a pseudogene segment. This CDR3 spans 17 amino acids. The DNA of the CDR3 is TGCACCAGCAGCCAAGATAACCTCGGGACTCCCGCGGGCGAGCAGTACTTC. Protein product: CTSSQDNLGTPAGEQYF.

The chain couples TRBV2 to TRBJ1-2, with a possible D match to TRBD1 (5 bases). Deletions cut 10 bases from V and 5 bases from J, with 26 bases between. Germline loops: CDR1 SNHLY, CDR2 FYNNEI. This CDR3 spans 16 amino acids. The CDR3 region has the DNA TGTGCCATCCCTGGGCAAACAGGAATCTCGTTATATGGCTACACCTTC. Amino acids: CAIPGQTGISLYGYTF.

This rearrangement joins TRBV4-3 to TRBJ2-7; TRBD1 matches 8 bases. Germline assignment: CDR1 LGHNA and CDR2 YSLEER. The CDR3 length is 15 residues. V trimming: 1 base; J trimming: 1 base; junction bases outside the gene matches: 3. CDR3: CASSQAGGQSYEQYF. CDR3 nucleotide sequence: TGCGCCAGCAGCCAAGCAGGGGGCCAGTCCTACGAGCAGTACTTC.

This chain links TRBV6-5 with TRBJ2-1; 8 nucleotides agree with TRBD1. This CDR3 spans 13 amino acids. V gave up 0 bases and J gave up 12 bases; unmatched junction bases: 4. CDR1 and CDR2 (germline): MNHEY, SVGAGI. The DNA for the CDR3 is TGTGCCAGCAGTTACTCTCGGGGGACAGGGCAGTTCTTC. It yields the protein CASSYSRGTGQFF.

The chain couples TRBV18 to TRBJ2-6; no clear D gene. The CDR3 loop spans 15 amino acids. V lost 3 bases to trimming and J lost 0 bases, with 6 bases between them. CDR1 is KGHSH, CDR2 LQKENI, per germline. The CDR3 loop is CASSPKDSGANVLTF. CDR3 coding DNA: TGTGCCAGCTCACCGAAAGACTCTGGGGCCAACGTCCTGACTTTC.

The J gene is TRBJ1-6, the V gene TRBV9; D remains unclear. Germline-derived CDR1 and CDR2 are SGDLS and YYNGEE. Trimming took 0 bases from V and 7 from J, leaving 8 bases between them. The length of the CDR3 is 14 residues. Here the CDR3 reads CASSVGMANSPLHF. DNA for the CDR3: TGTGCCAGCAGCGTAGGAATGGCAAATTCACCCCTCCACTTT.

This clone was counted between two and nine times. The J gene is TRBJ2-3, the V gene TRBV7-3; D remains unclear. This CDR3 region has 14 residues. Germline V gives CDR1 SGHTA, CDR2 FQGTGA. Trimming stripped 5 bases from V and 7 bases from J, with 16 bases between. In nucleotides, the CDR3 is TGTGCCAGCAGCCCTGGACCAGCACACAATACGCAGTATTTT. Translation: CASSPGPAHNTQYF.

The CDR3 sequence is CASSLLGGAVPADTQYF. The CDR3 DNA sequence: TGCGCCAGCAGCCTCCTCGGGGGAGCGGTGCCCGCAGATACGCAGTATTTT. The chain has TRBV4-3 and TRBJ2-3; a weak D match, TRBD2 (6 bases). This CDR3 is 17 amino acids long. The germline CDR1 and CDR2 sequences are LGHNA and YSLEER. V was clipped by 4 bases and J by 4 bases, with 21 bases between them.

The chain is built from TRBV30 and TRBJ1-1, with 9 bases identical to TRBD1. This CDR3 is 13 amino acids long. Per germline, CDR1 GTSNPN and CDR2 SVGIG (reference sequence). V was clipped by 5 bases and J by 4 bases; unmatched bases: 5. CDR3 sequence (DNA): TGTGCCTGGGGGACAGGGTTGACCACTGAAGCTTTCTTT. Its translation: CAWGTGLTTEAFF.

In this sample, this clone turned up once. The chain uses TRBV9 and TRBJ2-2, with 11 bases lining up with TRBD1. The trim removed 6 bases at V and 7 bases at J, leaving 5 bases unmatched. In germline, CDR1 is SGDLS, CDR2 YYNGEE. CDR3 size: 14 residues. DNA for the CDR3: TGTGCCAGCACCGGACAGGGGGCGAGCGGGGAGCTGTTTTTT. It translates to CASTGQGASGELFF. Filled out from reference TRBV9 and TRBJ2-2, the complete variable domain reads DSGVTQTPKHLITATGQRVTLRCSPRSGDLSVYWYQQSLDQGLQFLIQYYNGEERAKGNILERFSAQQFPDLHSELNLSSLELGDSALYFCASTGQGASGELFFGEGSRLTVL.

V gene TRBV5-6 combines with J gene TRBJ1-2, with 11 nucleotides matching TRBD1. This CDR3 region has 15 residues. J was trimmed by 1 base and V by 4 bases; bases with no gene match: 3. Germline values: CDR1 SGHDT, CDR2 YYEEEE. The CDR3 DNA sequence: TGTGCCAGCAGCCCGGGACAGGGGGTTAACTATGGCTACACCTTC. Encoded protein: CASSPGQGVNYGYTF.

This clone was observed a few times. The CDR3 region has the DNA TGTGCCAGCAGCCCGGAGGGGGAGCAGTTCTTC. Amino acids: CASSPEGEQFF. The chain employs TRBV7-8 and TRBJ2-1, with TRBD2 as a possible D gene (6 bases). The V gene lost 5 bases and the J gene lost 10 bases, with 9 bases spanning the gap. The length of the CDR3 is 11 residues. Germline assignment: CDR1 SGHVS and CDR2 FQNEAQ.

The rearrangement links TRBV10-3 to TRBJ1-3; D not resolved. This CDR3 contains 15 residues. Germline values: CDR1 ENHRY, CDR2 SYGVKD. The V end lost 6 bases, the J end lost 0 bases, and 12 bases lay between the germline ends. DNA for the CDR3: TGTGCCATCAGCGTCGACTCCATCTCTGGAAACACCATATATTTT. It codes for CAISVDSISGNTIYF.

The rearrangement uses TRBV6-5 and TRBJ1-1; D is possibly TRBD1 (6 bases). The CDR3 consists of 13 residues. The germline V and J ends were trimmed by 5 bases and 4 bases, with 11 bases remaining between them. Germline V gene lookup returns CDR1 MNHEY and CDR2 SVGAGI. This CDR3 reads CASSPVGATEAFF. The CDR3 region has the DNA TGTGCCAGCAGTCCGGTGGGGGCCACTGAAGCTTTCTTT.

This clone was counted a single time. V usage is TRBV7-3 and J usage is TRBJ2-3, with D tentatively TRBD1 (5 bases). This CDR3 contains 13 residues. Per the germline V gene, CDR1 is SGHTA and CDR2 is FQGTGA. V lost 3 bases, J lost 4 bases, and 8 bases lay in between. CDR3 sequence (DNA): TGTGCCAGCAGCTTCGCAGGGCCAGATACGCAGTATTTT. Its translation: CASSFAGPDTQYF. Full variable domain (rest looked up from reference TRBV7-3 and TRBJ2-3): GAGVSQTPSNKVTEKGKYVELRCDPISGHTALYWYRQSLGQGPEFLIYFQGTGAADDSGLPNDRFFAVRPEGSVSTLKIQRTERGDSAVYLCASSFAGPDTQYFGPGTRLTVL.

The chain links TRBV7-6 to TRBJ1-3; D ambiguous. This CDR3 has 14 amino acids. CDR1 and CDR2 from the germline V gene are SGHVS and FNYEAQ. The germline V and J ends were trimmed by 4 bases and 3 bases, with 10 bases remaining between them. This chain's CDR3 is CASSSLSSGNTIYF. DNA of the CDR3: TGTGCCAGCAGCTCCCTCTCGAGTGGAAACACCATATATTTT.